This T cell receptor (beta chain) originates from a study of response to subunit inactivated influenza vaccine. This clonotype was seen more than once but under ten times. Its antigen is currently unknown. Study-level points and caveats: Few additional T cells are recruited per seasonal influenza vaccination, authors suggested.

The ends were cut back, 0 bases at V and 1 base at J, with 12 bases in the middle. CDR3 length equals 16 residues. The germline V gene encodes CDR1 SGDLS and CDR2 YYNGEE. Using its own MiXCR run on the RT-PCR reads, TCRdb lists one record per CDR3 protein. The repertoire has almost 250,000 distinct CDR3 sequences, 12% of them found once; the top ten carry roughly 7.7%. This rearrangement joins TRBV9 to TRBJ2-3, with D possibly called TRBD1 or TRBD2 (6 bases each). Sequencing used non-naive T cells sorted from PBMCs, obtained 14 to 15 days before vaccination. This clonotype was sampled from a man in his fifties who received an inactivated influenza vaccine. The CDR3 is CASSVEGGHGTDTQYF. The CDR3 DNA reads TGTGCCAGCAGCGTAGAAGGGGGGCACGGCACAGATACGCAGTATTTT. Full variable domain (remainder filled in from reference TRBV9 and TRBJ2-3): DSGVTQTPKHLITATGQRVTLRCSPRSGDLSVYWYQQSLDQGLQFLIQYYNGEERAKGNILERFSAQQFPDLHSELNLSSLELGDSALYFCASSVEGGHGTDTQYFGPGTRLTVL.